Listed here are 9 T cell receptor beta chains from one sample, sequenced in a study of blood T cell repertoires in COVID-19. TCRdb keeps only in-frame clones here, not all; method: immunoSEQ multiplex PCR. The table includes about 160,000 clones, around 82% detected once. Sequencing was performed on PBMCs or T cells enriched from blood (not recorded which). The receptor source for this set is a man in his fifties or sixties who had recovered from COVID-19.

This chain joins TRBV7-9 and TRBJ2-6; TRBD1 aligns across 12 bases. The junction had 6 bases not matched to a gene; V was cut back by 3 bases and J by 0 bases. Germline-derived CDR1 and CDR2 are SEHNR and FQNEAQ (reference sequence). The CDR3 is made up of 19 amino acids. The CDR3 DNA reads TGTGCCAGCAGCTTCTCCGGGACAGGGGGCTTCTCTGGGGCCAACGTCCTGACTTTC. This encodes CASSFSGTGGFSGANVLTF.

The V and J genes are TRBV28 and TRBJ2-3, with D possibly being TRBD1 (6 bases). Trimming left V 6 bases short and J 3 bases short, with 16 bases between. The CDR3 runs 15 residues. The germline CDR1 and CDR2 sequences are MDHEN and SYDVKM. Here the CDR3 reads CASRPLGRGTDTQYF. CDR3 nucleotide sequence: TGTGCCAGCAGACCTCTTGGCAGGGGAACAGATACGCAGTATTTT.

V usage is TRBV3-1 (or the pseudogene TRBV3-2) and J usage is TRBJ2-7, with D possibly TRBD1 on 6 matching bases. Trimming took 6 bases from V and 2 from J, leaving 14 bases between them. Per germline, CDR1 LGHDT and CDR2 YNNKEL (reference sequence). The CDR3 sequence is 14 residues long. In DNA, the CDR3 is TGTGCCAGCAGTAGACAGGTGGAACCCTACGAGCAGTACTTC. Amino acids: CASSRQVEPYEQYF.

The chain has TRBV29-1 and TRBJ2-3, with a weak D call TRBD2 (5 bases). V lost 6 bases to trimming and J lost 4 bases, with 14 bases between them. Germline V CDR1 and CDR2: SQVTM, ANQGSEA. CDR3 length equals 13 residues. CDR3 coding DNA: TGCAGCGTCGCTAAACTAGGGCCAGATACGCAGTATTTT. Translating it yields CSVAKLGPDTQYF.

The chain links TRBV18 to TRBJ2-5; TRBD1 matches at 8 bases. V was pared by 6 bases and J by 5 bases, with 5 bases of the junction left unmatched. Germline V gene data show CDR1 as KGHSH and CDR2 as LQKENI. The CDR3 consists of 13 residues. The CDR3 sequence is CASSGRTGETQYF. The CDR3, as DNA: TGTGCCAGCTCGGGTAGGACAGGGGAGACCCAGTACTTC.

The genes are TRBV9 and TRBJ1-2; D is unclear. Trimming stripped 0 bases from V and 0 bases from J, with 9 bases between. CDR1 is SGDLS and CDR2 is YYNGEE in the germline V gene. The CDR3 length is 15 residues. CDR3 in amino acids: CASSVDPEANYGYTF. The CDR3 region has the DNA TGTGCCAGCAGCGTAGATCCAGAAGCTAACTATGGCTACACCTTC.

This chain uses TRBV5-4 with TRBJ2-4; tentatively, D is TRBD1 (5 bases). V was trimmed by 3 bases and J by 0 bases, leaving 13 bases between them. Per the germline V gene, CDR1 is SGHNT and CDR2 is YYREEE (reference sequence). This CDR3 contains 16 residues. CDR3 residues: CASSSFQGQAKNIQYF. DNA for the CDR3: TGTGCCAGCAGCTCCTTCCAGGGCCAAGCCAAAAACATTCAGTACTTC.

CDR3 nucleotides: TGTGCCAGCAGCTTGGGGGCGGGACAGCGGGCCTACGAGCAGTACTTC. It encodes CASSLGAGQRAYEQYF. This chain connects TRBV5-4 to TRBJ2-7, with a possible D match to TRBD1 (7 bases). The V end lost 0 bases, the J end lost 2 bases, and 15 bases lay between the germline ends. CDR1 SGHNT and CDR2 YYREEE come from the germline V gene (reference sequence). The CDR3 spans 16 residues.

V usage is TRBV3-1 (or the pseudogene TRBV3-2) and J usage is TRBJ1-4; D is uncertain. Trimming pared 0 bases from V and 4 bases from J, leaving 9 bases between. Germline V lookup: CDR1 LGHDT, CDR2 YNNKEL (reference sequence). The CDR3 loop spans 15 amino acids. The CDR3 loop is CASSQERVSNEKLFF. The CDR3, as DNA: TGTGCCAGCAGCCAAGAGCGGGTTAGTAATGAAAAACTGTTTTTT.